This TCR beta chain comes out of a study of control samples from healthy donors and cancer patients. Clones were read by immunoSEQ multiplex PCR, and TCRdb kept only the in-frame ones, dropping some. Of 130,000 or so clones in the sample, about nine tenths are singletons; the top ten hold approximately 2.2%. Sequenced material: blood. This sequence originates from a woman in her forties or fifties in good health.

The CDR3 protein is CASSPGISGAYNEQFF. CDR3 DNA: TGTGCCAGCAGCCCAGGCATTAGCGGGGCCTACAATGAGCAGTTCTTC. V is TRBV7-6 and J is TRBJ2-1, with 8 bases aligning to TRBD2. After removal of 5 bases from V and 2 bases from J, the junction contained 8 bases not matched to a gene. There are 16 residues in the CDR3. Germline V gives CDR1 SGHVS, CDR2 FNYEAQ.